The next 8 T cell receptor beta chains were all read from a single sample in a study of early stage breast cancer tumors. The data were produced by immunoSEQ multiplex PCR, yet TCRdb's version contains in-frame clones alone and is incomplete. Here the sample spans tens of thousands of clones, 75% to 95% being singletons. What was sequenced was blood. Receptors were obtained from a person aged 65 to 79 with breast cancer.

J is TRBJ2-5 and V is TRBV6-5, with a possible D match to TRBD1 (6 bases). CDR1 MNHEY and CDR2 SVGAGI come from the germline V gene. The CDR3 contains 13 residues. Trimming pared 5 bases from V and 5 bases from J, leaving 12 bases between. This chain's CDR3 is CASSPRQAETQYF. The DNA for the CDR3 is TGTGCCAGCAGTCCACGACAGGCGGAGACCCAGTACTTC.

The V and J genes are TRBV2 and TRBJ1-1, with TRBD1 identical over 8 bases. With 7 bases clipped from V and 11 bases from J, the junction kept 15 bases outside the gene matches. Germline CDR1 is SNHLY and CDR2 is FYNNEI. The CDR3 runs 14 residues. CDR3 DNA sequence: TGTGCCAGCATGCAGGGGGCGGCCTTGGGGGCGGCTTTCTTT. Its translation is CASMQGAALGAAFF. The full variable domain, rest sourced from reference TRBV2 and TRBJ1-1, is EPEVTQTPSHQVTQMGQEVILRCVPISNHLYFYWYRQILGQKVEFLVSFYNNEISEKSEIFDDQFSVERPDGSNFTLKIRSTKLEDSAMYFCASMQGAALGAAFFGQGTRLTVV.

This clone has only one observation. The rearrangement joins TRBV28 to TRBJ1-2, with 7 bases aligning to TRBD1. J lost 6 bases, V lost 7 bases, and 14 bases had no gene match. Germline V CDR1 and CDR2: MDHEN, SYDVKM. The CDR3 is 15 residues long. This CDR3 reads CASTQGTLRGHGYTF. The CDR3 DNA reads TGTGCCAGCACCCAGGGGACCCTGAGGGGGCATGGCTACACCTTC.

The chain carries TRBV7-2 and TRBJ2-4, with 8 bases that match TRBD1. CDR1 SGHTA and CDR2 FQGNSA come from the germline V gene. The length of the CDR3 is 14 residues. Unmatched junction bases numbered 2, after V lost 1 base and J lost 6 bases. The CDR3 coding sequence is TGTGCCAGCAGCTTAGGACAGGGGAGAAACATTCAGTACTTC. Its protein is CASSLGQGRNIQYF.

The chain uses TRBV4-3 and TRBJ1-1, with D tentatively TRBD1 (6 bases). V was shortened by 0 bases and J by 4 bases, with 15 bases between the two germline ends. This CDR3 is built from 16 residues. Germline CDR1 LGHNA, CDR2 YSLEER. CDR3 amino acids: CASSQEVHAGVTEAFF. The CDR3 DNA is TGCGCCAGCAGCCAAGAGGTTCATGCAGGGGTCACTGAAGCTTTCTTT.

The chain has TRBV5-1 and TRBJ2-1, with D maybe TRBD1 (5 bases). The CDR3 covers 14 residues. Trimming removed 0 bases from V and 5 bases from J, with 9 bases in between. CDR1 is SGHRS, CDR2 YFSETQ, per germline. CDR3 region: CASSLVQANNEQFF. CDR3 nucleotides: TGCGCCAGCAGCTTGGTACAGGCAAACAATGAGCAGTTCTTC.

This clone was observed a single time. This chain uses TRBV18 with TRBJ2-6; 7 bases map to TRBD1. Trimming took 5 bases from V and 1 from J; bases not matched to a gene: 2. The germline CDR1 and CDR2 sequences are KGHSH and LQKENI. The length of the CDR3 is 15 residues. The CDR3 protein is CASSDRDSGANVLTF. The CDR3 DNA sequence: TGTGCCAGCTCAGACAGGGATTCTGGGGCCAACGTCCTGACTTTC. Complete variable domain (other parts from reference TRBV18 and TRBJ2-6): NAGVMQNPRHLVRRRGQEARLRCSPMKGHSHVYWYRQLPEEGLKFMVYLQKENIIDESGMPKERFSAEFPKEGPSILRIQQVVRGDSAAYFCASSDRDSGANVLTFGAGSRLTVL.

This clone occurred once. J is TRBJ2-1 and V is TRBV10-3; 7 bases are shared with TRBD2. From germline, CDR1 is ENHRY and CDR2 SYGVKD. The J segment lost 7 bases and the V segment lost 6 bases, leaving 3 bases of the junction unmatched. The CDR3 is 12 amino acids. The CDR3 coding sequence is TGTGCCATCAGCCGGGGGGAGAATGAGCAGTTCTTC. The encoded protein is CAISRGENEQFF.